This T cell receptor (beta chain) is from a study of T cell repertoires in cytomegalovirus infection. Study details: Public TCR beta signatures provided an indication of both CMV infection and a matching HLA type. Notes on the study in general: The ex vivo response was dominated by HLA-C-restricted CMV-specific TCR beta clonotypes.

Via MiXCR, TCRdb re-called the reads, giving one row per CDR3 protein. The sample shows roughly 920,000 distinct CDR3 sequences, 31% of them seen only once. Germline-derived CDR1 and CDR2 are SGHRS and YFSETQ. Trimming cost V 1 base and J 5 bases; bases outside gene matches: 12. The length of the CDR3 is 19 residues. Worth noting for this clonotype: Its antigen is currently unknown.

This clonotype was sampled from a human donor in good health (CMV status not recorded). Some clones in this sample may be carry-over from other donors' samples. The sample was cultured CD8+ T cells from PBMCs, taken from culture after CMV antigen stimulation. V usage is TRBV5-1 and J usage is TRBJ2-1; the match to TRBD2 covers 13 bases. CDR3 nucleotide sequence: TGCGCCAGCAGCTTGAGGGGACTAGCGGGGCCTTATCCCAACAATGAGCAGTTCTTC. It translates to CASSLRGLAGPYPNNEQFF.